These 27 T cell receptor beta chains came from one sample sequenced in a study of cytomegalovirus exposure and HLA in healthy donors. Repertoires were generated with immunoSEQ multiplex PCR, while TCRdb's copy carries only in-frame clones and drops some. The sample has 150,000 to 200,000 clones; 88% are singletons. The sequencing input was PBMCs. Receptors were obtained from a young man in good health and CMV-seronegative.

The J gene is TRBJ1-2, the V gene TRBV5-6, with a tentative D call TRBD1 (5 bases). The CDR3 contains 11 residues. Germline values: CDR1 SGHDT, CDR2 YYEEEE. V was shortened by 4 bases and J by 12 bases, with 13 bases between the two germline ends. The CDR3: CASSLGEVHTF. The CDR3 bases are TGTGCCAGCAGCCTGGGGGAGGTACACACCTTC.

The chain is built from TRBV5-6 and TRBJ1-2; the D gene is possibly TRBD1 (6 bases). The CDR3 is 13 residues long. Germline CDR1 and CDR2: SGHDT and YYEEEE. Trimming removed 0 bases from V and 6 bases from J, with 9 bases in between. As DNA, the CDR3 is TGTGCCAGCAGCTTGGGGCAGGGGAATGGCTACACCTTC. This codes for CASSLGQGNGYTF.

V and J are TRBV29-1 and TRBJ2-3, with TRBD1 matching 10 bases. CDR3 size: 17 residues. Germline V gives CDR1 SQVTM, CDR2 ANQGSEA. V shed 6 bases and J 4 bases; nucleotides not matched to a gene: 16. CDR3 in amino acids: CSVFGTGESWGPDTQYF. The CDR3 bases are TGCAGCGTGTTCGGGACAGGGGAATCTTGGGGGCCAGATACGCAGTATTTT.

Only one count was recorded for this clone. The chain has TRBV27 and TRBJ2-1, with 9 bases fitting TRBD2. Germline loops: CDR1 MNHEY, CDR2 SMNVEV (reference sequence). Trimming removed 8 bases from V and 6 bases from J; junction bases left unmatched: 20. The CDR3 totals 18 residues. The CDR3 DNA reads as TGTGCCAGCGGGAGACCCCCCCGTCTGGCGGGGGGGGGCAATGAGCAGTTCTTC. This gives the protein CASGRPPRLAGGGNEQFF.

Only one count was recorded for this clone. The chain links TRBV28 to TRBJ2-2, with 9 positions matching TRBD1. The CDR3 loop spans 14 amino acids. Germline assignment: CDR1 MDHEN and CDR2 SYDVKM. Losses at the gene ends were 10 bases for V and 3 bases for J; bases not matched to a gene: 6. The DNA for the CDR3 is TGTGCCACCGGGACAGGGTTCGACACCGGGGAGCTGTTTTTT. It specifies CATGTGFDTGELFF. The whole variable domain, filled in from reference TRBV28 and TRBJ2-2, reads DVKVTQSSRYLVKRTGEKVFLECVQDMDHENMFWYRQDPGLGLRLIYFSYDVKMKEKGDIPEGYSVSREKKERFSLILESASTNQTSMYLCATGTGFDTGELFFGEGSRLTVL.

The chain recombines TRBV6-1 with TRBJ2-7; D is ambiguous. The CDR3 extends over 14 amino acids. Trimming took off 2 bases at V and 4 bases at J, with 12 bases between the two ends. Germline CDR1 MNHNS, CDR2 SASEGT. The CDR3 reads CASSEFDQDYEQYV. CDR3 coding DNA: TGTGCCAGCAGTGAATTCGATCAGGATTACGAGCAGTACGTC.

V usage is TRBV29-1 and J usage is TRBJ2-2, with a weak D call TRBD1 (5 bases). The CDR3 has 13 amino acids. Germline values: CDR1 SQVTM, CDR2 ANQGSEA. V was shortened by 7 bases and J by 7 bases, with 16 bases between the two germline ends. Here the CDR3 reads CSAYFWGSGELFF. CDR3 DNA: TGCAGCGCCTACTTCTGGGGCAGCGGGGAGCTGTTTTTT.

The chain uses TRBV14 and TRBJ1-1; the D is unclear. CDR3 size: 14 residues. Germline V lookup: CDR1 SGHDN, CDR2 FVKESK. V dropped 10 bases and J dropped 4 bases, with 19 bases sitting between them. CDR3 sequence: CATRSSGLGTEAFF. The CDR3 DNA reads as TGTGCCACCAGGTCATCGGGGTTGGGCACTGAAGCTTTCTTT.

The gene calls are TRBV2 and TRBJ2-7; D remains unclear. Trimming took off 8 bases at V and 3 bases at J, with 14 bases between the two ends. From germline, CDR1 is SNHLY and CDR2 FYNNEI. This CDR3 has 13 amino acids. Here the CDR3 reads CASGLPRGYEQYF. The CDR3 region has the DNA TGTGCCAGCGGTTTGCCCCGCGGCTACGAGCAGTACTTC.

This chain's CDR3 is CASSPGGGDIALYGYTF. CDR3 nucleotides: TGTGCCAGCAGCCCGGGTGGAGGAGATATTGCCCTATATGGCTACACCTTC. The V call is TRBV5-4, the J call TRBJ1-2, with unresolved D. Trimming left V 4 bases short and J 5 bases short, with 24 bases between. The CDR3 has 17 amino acids. Germline CDR1 and CDR2: SGHNT and YYREEE (reference sequence).

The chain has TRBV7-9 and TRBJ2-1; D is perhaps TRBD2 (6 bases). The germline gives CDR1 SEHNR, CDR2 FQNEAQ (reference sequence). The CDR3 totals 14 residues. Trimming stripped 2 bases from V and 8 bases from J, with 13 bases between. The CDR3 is CASSLRGSWYEQFF. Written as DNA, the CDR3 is TGTGCCAGCAGCTTACGGGGGAGTTGGTATGAGCAGTTCTTC.

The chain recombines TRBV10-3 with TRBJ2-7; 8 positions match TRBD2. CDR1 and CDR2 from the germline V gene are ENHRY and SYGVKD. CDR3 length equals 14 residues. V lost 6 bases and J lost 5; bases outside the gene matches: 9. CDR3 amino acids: CAIRSQGLVNEQYF. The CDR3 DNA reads TGTGCCATCAGATCCCAGGGACTAGTAAACGAGCAGTACTTC.

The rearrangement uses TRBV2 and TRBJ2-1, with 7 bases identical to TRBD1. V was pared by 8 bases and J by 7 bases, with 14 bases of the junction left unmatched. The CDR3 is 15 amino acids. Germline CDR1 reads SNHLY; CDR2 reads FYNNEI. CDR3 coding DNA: TGTGCCAGCCGCCTAGGGGGCAACCCCCCAAATGAGCAGTTCTTC. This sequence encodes CASRLGGNPPNEQFF.

The chain's CDR3 is CASSITGELFF. CDR3 nucleotide sequence: TGTGCCAGCAGCATAACCGGGGAGCTGTTTTTT. The chain carries TRBV7-2 and TRBJ2-2; no reliable D call. V gave up 5 bases and J gave up 5 bases, with 3 bases separating them. This CDR3 contains 11 residues. The germline V gene has CDR1 SGHTA and CDR2 FQGNSA.

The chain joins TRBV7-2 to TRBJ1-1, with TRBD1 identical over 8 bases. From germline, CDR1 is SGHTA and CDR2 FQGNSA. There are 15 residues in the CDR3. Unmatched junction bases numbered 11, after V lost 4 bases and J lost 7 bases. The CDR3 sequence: CASSWGDRPRDEAFF. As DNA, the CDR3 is TGTGCCAGCAGCTGGGGGGACAGGCCCCGGGATGAAGCTTTCTTT.

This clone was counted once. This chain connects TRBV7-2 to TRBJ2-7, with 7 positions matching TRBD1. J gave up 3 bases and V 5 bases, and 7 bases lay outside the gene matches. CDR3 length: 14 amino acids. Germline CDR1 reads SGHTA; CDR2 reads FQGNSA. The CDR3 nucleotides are TGTGCCAGCAGCCCCGGACAGGCGATCTACGAGCAGTACTTC. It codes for CASSPGQAIYEQYF.

The CDR3 coding sequence is TGTGCCATCAGTTCTAGCGGGGGGGCCGAGACCCAGTACTTC. As protein: CAISSSGGAETQYF. The chain combines TRBV10-3 with TRBJ2-5, with TRBD2 identical over 12 bases. V lost 5 bases and J lost 5; bases outside the gene matches: 3. The CDR3 has 14 residues. CDR1 ENHRY and CDR2 SYGVKD come from the germline V gene.

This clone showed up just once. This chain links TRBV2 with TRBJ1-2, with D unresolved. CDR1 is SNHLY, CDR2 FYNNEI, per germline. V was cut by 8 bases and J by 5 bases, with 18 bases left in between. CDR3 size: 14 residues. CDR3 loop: CASSSERGGYGYTF. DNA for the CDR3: TGTGCCAGCTCCTCTGAGCGGGGTGGGTATGGCTACACCTTC.

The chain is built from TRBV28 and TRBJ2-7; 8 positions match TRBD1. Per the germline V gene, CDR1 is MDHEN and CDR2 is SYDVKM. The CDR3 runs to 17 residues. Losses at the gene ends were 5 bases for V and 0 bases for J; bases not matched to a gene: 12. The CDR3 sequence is CASSPHSGGWTSYEQYF. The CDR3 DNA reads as TGTGCCAGCAGTCCGCACTCAGGGGGCTGGACCTCCTACGAGCAGTACTTC.

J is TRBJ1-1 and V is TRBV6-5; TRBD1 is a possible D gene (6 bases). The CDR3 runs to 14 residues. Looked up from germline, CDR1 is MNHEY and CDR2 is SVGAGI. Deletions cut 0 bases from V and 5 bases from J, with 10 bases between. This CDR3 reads CASSYSGQRTEAFF. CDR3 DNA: TGTGCCAGCAGTTACTCGGGACAACGAACTGAAGCTTTCTTT.

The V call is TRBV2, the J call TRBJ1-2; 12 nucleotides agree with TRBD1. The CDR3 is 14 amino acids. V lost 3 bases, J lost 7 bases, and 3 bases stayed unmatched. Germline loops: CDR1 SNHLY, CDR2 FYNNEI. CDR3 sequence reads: CASSEGQGATGYTF. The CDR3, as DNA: TGTGCCAGCAGTGAGGGACAGGGGGCTACTGGCTACACCTTC.

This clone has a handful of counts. CDR3 sequence: CATITGTGNYGYTF. The DNA for the CDR3 is TGTGCCACCATTACCGGGACAGGGAACTATGGCTACACCTTC. The chain combines TRBV6-5 with TRBJ1-2, with 9 bases identical to TRBD1. This CDR3 spans 14 amino acids. CDR1 is MNHEY, CDR2 SVGAGI, per germline. Trimming at V came to 10 bases and at J to 2 bases, leaving 8 bases not matched to a gene.

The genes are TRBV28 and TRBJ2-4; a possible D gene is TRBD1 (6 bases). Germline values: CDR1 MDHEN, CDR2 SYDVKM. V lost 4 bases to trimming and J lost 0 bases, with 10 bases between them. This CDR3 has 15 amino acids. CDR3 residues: CASSSGDLAKNIQYF. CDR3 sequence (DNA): TGTGCCAGCAGTTCAGGGGACCTAGCCAAAAACATTCAGTACTTC.

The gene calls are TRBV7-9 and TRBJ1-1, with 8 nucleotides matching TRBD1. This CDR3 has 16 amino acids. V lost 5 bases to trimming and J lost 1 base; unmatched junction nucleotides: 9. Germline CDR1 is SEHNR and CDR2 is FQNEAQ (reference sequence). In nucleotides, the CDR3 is TGTGCCAGCAGCCCACAGGGGGAAGGGGGGAACACTGAAGCTTTCTTT. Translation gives CASSPQGEGGNTEAFF.

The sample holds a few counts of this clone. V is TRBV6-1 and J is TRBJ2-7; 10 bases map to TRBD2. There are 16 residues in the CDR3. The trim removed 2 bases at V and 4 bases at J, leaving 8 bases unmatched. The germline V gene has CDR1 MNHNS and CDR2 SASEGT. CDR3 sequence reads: CASSENEASGGYEQYV. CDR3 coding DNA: TGTGCCAGCAGTGAAAATGAGGCTAGCGGGGGTTACGAGCAGTACGTC.

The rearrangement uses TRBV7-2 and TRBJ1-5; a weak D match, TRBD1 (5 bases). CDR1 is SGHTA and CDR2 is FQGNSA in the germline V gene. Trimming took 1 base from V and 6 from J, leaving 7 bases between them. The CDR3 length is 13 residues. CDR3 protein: CASSLVDSQPQHF. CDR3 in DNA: TGTGCCAGCAGCTTAGTCGACAGTCAGCCCCAGCATTTT.

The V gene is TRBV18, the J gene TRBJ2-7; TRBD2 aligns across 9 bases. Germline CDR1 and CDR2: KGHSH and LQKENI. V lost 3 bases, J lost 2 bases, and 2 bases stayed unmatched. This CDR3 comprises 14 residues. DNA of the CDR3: TGTGCCAGCTCACCCCTAGCGGGACCCTACGAGCAGTACTTC. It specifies CASSPLAGPYEQYF.